This T cell receptor beta chain was found in a study of blood T cells in healthy people across ages. The germline gives CDR1 LGHDT, CDR2 YNNKEL (reference sequence). Trimming cost V 4 bases and J 10 bases, with 12 bases left between them. The CDR3 length is 12 residues. With a J-beta primer mix and a sample-barcoded 5' primer, a second PCR ran roughly 6 to 11 cycles. One entry per CDR3 protein results from TCRdb running MiXCR on the 5' RACE reads. The sample holds about 1.1 million distinct CDR3 sequences; about two fifths are singletons and the top ten take roughly 14%. This clonotype turned up a few times.

The material sequenced was blood. V gene TRBV3-1 combines with J gene TRBJ2-3; D possibly corresponds to TRBD1 (6 bases). The TCR comes from a man aged 18 to 30 in good health. The CDR3 bases are TGTGCCAGCAGCCCACAGGGTCGCGCGCAGTATTTT. Its protein is CASSPQGRAQYF.